This T cell receptor (beta chain) emerged from a study of blood T cell repertoires in COVID-19. Overall study context: T cells, B-cell-depleted T cells, or PBMCs provided the cDNA or gDNA that served as material.

In germline, CDR1 is SGHNT, CDR2 YYREEE (reference sequence). CDR3 size: 13 residues. J lost 11 bases, V lost 3 bases, and 9 bases had no gene match. The protocol was immunoSEQ multiplex PCR, while the TCRdb copy is restricted to in-frame clones and leaves out a portion. The sample yields about 330,000 clones, around four fifths seen once. The rearrangement uses TRBV5-4 and TRBJ1-1; 8 positions agree with TRBD1. This clonotype was sampled from a woman aged 50 to 60 with acute or convalescent COVID-19. Input material: peripheral blood. CDR3 amino acids: CASSSETGDGAFF. CDR3 in DNA: TGTGCCAGCAGCTCGGAGACAGGGGATGGGGCTTTCTTT. The entire variable domain, with the rest obtained from reference TRBV5-4 and TRBJ1-1, is as follows: ETGVTQSPTHLIKTRGQQVTLRCSSQSGHNTVSWYQQALGQGPQFIFQYYREEENGRGNFPPRFSGLQFPNYSSELNVNALELDDSALYLCASSSETGDGAFFGQGTRLTVV.